This T cell receptor beta chain was found in a study of beta chain features in type 1 diabetes. Study results and caveats: Shortening of TCRB CDR3s, moderate but significant, appeared in all four CD4+ subsets of Type 1 diabetes patients. The study found that naive, central memory and Treg TCRB repertoires appeared more similar in patients than in healthy donors.

This clone came up a few times. The antigen remains unidentified. From germline, CDR1 is SGHTS and CDR2 YDEGEE. The V end was cut by 4 bases, the J end by 1 base, with 13 bases between. The CDR3 totals 15 residues. Reverse transcribing all isolated RNA meant expressed TCRB transcripts were sequenced. Some clones are missing from TCRdb's copy, which holds only in-frame ones; the method was immunoSEQ multiplex PCR. The sample has 860,000 or so clones; about a sixth are singletons. Sequencing was performed on naive CD4+ T cells from blood. The TCR was taken from a woman aged 18-29 years in good health. The rearrangement links TRBV5-8 to TRBJ2-3; D possibly corresponds to TRBD2 (7 bases). In DNA, the CDR3 is TGTGCCAGCAGCCTCAAAGGGGGGGGCACAGATACGCAGTATTTT. The encoded protein is CASSLKGGGTDTQYF. The full variable domain, with the rest looked up from reference TRBV5-8 and TRBJ2-3, is EAGVTQSPTHLIKTRGQQATLRCSPISGHTSVYWYQQALGLGLQFLLWYDEGEERNRGNFPPRFSGRQFPNYSSELNVNALELEDSALYLCASSLKGGGTDTQYFGPGTRLTVL.